The 13 T cell receptor beta chains below come from one sample, sequenced in a study of Graves' ophthalmopathy and Graves' hyperthyroidism. The sequenced template was RNA, covering the TCR beta CDR3 region. HTBI primers primed a first-round RT-PCR, and a second-round multiplex PCR followed. TCRdb reanalysed the multiplex PCR reads using MiXCR and keeps one entry per CDR3 protein. The profile covers roughly 50,000 distinct CDR3 sequences, with over 45% appearing a single time and less than 25% taken by the ten largest. The sample comprised peripheral blood. The receptors derive from an adult man with Graves' ophthalmopathy.

The rearrangement links TRBV7-2 to TRBJ2-3; 7 nucleotides line up with TRBD2. V trimming: 6 bases; J trimming: 3 bases; junction bases outside the gene matches: 3. The CDR3 runs 13 residues. The V gene's germline CDR1 is SGHTA and CDR2 FQGNSA. CDR3 DNA: TGTGCCAGCAGAAGGGGAGGGACAGATACGCAGTATTTT. As protein: CASRRGGTDTQYF.

This clonotype was counted many times. CDR3 bases: TGCGCCAGCAGCTTGGCCGACCGGACCTCTGGGGCCAACGTCCTGACTTTC. Its protein is CASSLADRTSGANVLTF. V and J are TRBV5-1 and TRBJ2-6; D is ambiguous. The CDR3 has 17 amino acids. V was cut by 0 bases and J by 0 bases, with 10 bases left in between. The germline gives CDR1 SGHRS, CDR2 YFSETQ.

The chain joins TRBV29-1 to TRBJ2-1; D is undetermined. V lost 2 bases and J lost 6, with 2 bases in between. Germline loops: CDR1 SQVTM, CDR2 ANQGSEA. This CDR3 has 10 amino acids. The DNA of the CDR3 is TGCAGCGTTGAAATCAATGAGCAGTTCTTC. It yields the protein CSVEINEQFF.

V gene TRBV4-3 combines with J gene TRBJ1-6; D uncertain. The CDR3 has 13 amino acids. V dropped 1 base and J dropped 7 bases, with 5 bases sitting between them. Germline CDR1 and CDR2: LGHNA and YSLEER. CDR3 DNA: TGCGCCAGCAGCCAAGTTTCCAATTCACCCCTCCACTTT. Its protein is CASSQVSNSPLHF.

The sample holds one count of this clonotype. The rearrangement links TRBV7-2 to TRBJ2-7; 8 nucleotides match TRBD1. Per germline, CDR1 SGHTA and CDR2 FQGNSA. The CDR3 runs 14 residues. The V segment lost 6 bases and the J segment 3 bases; nucleotides outside the gene matches: 7. The DNA for the CDR3 is TGTGCCAGCAGTTTTGACAGGGGAATCTACGAGCAGTACTTC. This encodes CASSFDRGIYEQYF. Looking up the rest from reference TRBV7-2 and TRBJ2-7 gives the full variable domain: GAGVSQSPSNKVTEKGKDVELRCDPISGHTALYWYRQSLGQGLEFLIYFQGNSAPDKSGLPSDRFSAERTGGSVSTLTIQRTQQEDSAVYLCASSFDRGIYEQYFGPGTRLTVT.

The CDR3 protein is CASRGQGGNSPLHF. CDR3 sequence (DNA): TGTGCCAGCAGGGGGCAGGGAGGAAATTCACCCCTCCACTTT. J is TRBJ1-6 and V is TRBV25-1; weak D call: TRBD1 (5 bases). Looked up from germline, CDR1 is MGHDK and CDR2 is SYGVNS. The CDR3 is made up of 14 amino acids. The ends were cut back, 6 bases at V and 7 bases at J, with 13 bases in the middle.

This clonotype has at least ten counts. The J gene is TRBJ2-3, the V gene TRBV20-1, with D tentatively TRBD1 (6 bases). V was clipped by 0 bases and J by 0 bases, with 10 bases between them. The CDR3 is made up of 15 amino acids. Per the germline V gene, CDR1 is DFQATT and CDR2 is SNEGSKA (reference sequence). The CDR3: CSAREGAASTDTQYF. The CDR3, as DNA: TGCAGTGCTAGAGAGGGGGCGGCTAGCACAGATACGCAGTATTTT.

By sample share, this clonotype is medium-sized. The genes are TRBV2 and TRBJ1-2; 7 positions match TRBD1. This CDR3 has 14 amino acids. V dropped 4 bases and J dropped 3; count of bases not matched to a gene: 5. Germline CDR1 reads SNHLY; CDR2 reads FYNNEI. The DNA for the CDR3 is TGTGCCAGCAGTGCTACTGACAGGGACTATGGCTACACCTTC. Its protein product is CASSATDRDYGYTF.

This clonotype was seen a single time. The CDR3 sequence: CASTLEGGEDQQFF. DNA for the CDR3: TGTGCCAGCACCCTCGAGGGGGGCGAGGATCAGCAGTTCTTC. The chain carries TRBV2 and TRBJ2-1; either TRBD1 or TRBD2 may supply D (6 bases each). Germline assignment: CDR1 SNHLY and CDR2 FYNNEI. V lost 7 bases and J lost 11, with 21 bases in between. This CDR3 contains 14 residues.

This clonotype was observed a single time. This sequence joins TRBV7-6 and TRBJ1-2; D is uncertain. Trimming shortened V by 1 base and J by 2 bases, and 8 bases separated the two germline ends. Per the germline V gene, CDR1 is SGHVS and CDR2 is FNYEAQ. This CDR3 comprises 14 residues. The CDR3 sequence: CASSLVDTNYGYTF. DNA for the CDR3: TGTGCCAGCAGCTTAGTGGATACAAACTATGGCTACACCTTC. The whole variable domain, remainder taken from reference TRBV7-6 and TRBJ1-2, is GAGVSQSPRYKVTKRGQDVALRCDPISGHVSLYWYRQALGQGPEFLTYFNYEAQQDKSGLPNDRFSAERPEGSISTLTIQRTEQRDSAMYRCASSLVDTNYGYTFGSGTRLTVV.

As DNA, the CDR3 is TGTGCCAGCAGCTTAGTTGGGGTGGGGGGCATGAACACTGAAGCTTTCTTT. It specifies CASSLVGVGGMNTEAFF. The rearrangement joins TRBV7-2 to TRBJ1-1, with TRBD1 as a possible D gene (6 bases). Germline V gene lookup returns CDR1 SGHTA and CDR2 FQGNSA. Between the trimmed V and J ends, which lost 1 base and 0 bases, there was a span of 15 bases. The CDR3 extends over 17 amino acids.

This clonotype showed up many times. This chain joins TRBV6-5 and TRBJ1-1, with D possibly TRBD1 on 5 matching bases. The CDR3 is made up of 15 amino acids. Germline values: CDR1 MNHEY, CDR2 SVGAGI. V lost 2 bases, J lost 1 base, and 11 bases lay in between. In DNA form, the CDR3 reads TGTGCCAGCAGTTACAGGCCTCAGGGGAACACTGAAGCTTTCTTT. This sequence encodes CASSYRPQGNTEAFF.

Comments on this clonotype: As the CDR3 is not closed by the conserved phenylalanine or tryptophan, this likely results from a read error. The DNA is omitted, as the CDR3 cannot be located on it reliably, and the CDR3 follows TCRdb's listing. This chain links TRBV19 with TRBJ2-3. The CDR3 numbers 15 amino acids, ends counted. CDR1 LNHDA and CDR2 SQIVND come from the germline V gene (reference sequence). The CDR3 sequence is CASSIVPRQHRYAVV.